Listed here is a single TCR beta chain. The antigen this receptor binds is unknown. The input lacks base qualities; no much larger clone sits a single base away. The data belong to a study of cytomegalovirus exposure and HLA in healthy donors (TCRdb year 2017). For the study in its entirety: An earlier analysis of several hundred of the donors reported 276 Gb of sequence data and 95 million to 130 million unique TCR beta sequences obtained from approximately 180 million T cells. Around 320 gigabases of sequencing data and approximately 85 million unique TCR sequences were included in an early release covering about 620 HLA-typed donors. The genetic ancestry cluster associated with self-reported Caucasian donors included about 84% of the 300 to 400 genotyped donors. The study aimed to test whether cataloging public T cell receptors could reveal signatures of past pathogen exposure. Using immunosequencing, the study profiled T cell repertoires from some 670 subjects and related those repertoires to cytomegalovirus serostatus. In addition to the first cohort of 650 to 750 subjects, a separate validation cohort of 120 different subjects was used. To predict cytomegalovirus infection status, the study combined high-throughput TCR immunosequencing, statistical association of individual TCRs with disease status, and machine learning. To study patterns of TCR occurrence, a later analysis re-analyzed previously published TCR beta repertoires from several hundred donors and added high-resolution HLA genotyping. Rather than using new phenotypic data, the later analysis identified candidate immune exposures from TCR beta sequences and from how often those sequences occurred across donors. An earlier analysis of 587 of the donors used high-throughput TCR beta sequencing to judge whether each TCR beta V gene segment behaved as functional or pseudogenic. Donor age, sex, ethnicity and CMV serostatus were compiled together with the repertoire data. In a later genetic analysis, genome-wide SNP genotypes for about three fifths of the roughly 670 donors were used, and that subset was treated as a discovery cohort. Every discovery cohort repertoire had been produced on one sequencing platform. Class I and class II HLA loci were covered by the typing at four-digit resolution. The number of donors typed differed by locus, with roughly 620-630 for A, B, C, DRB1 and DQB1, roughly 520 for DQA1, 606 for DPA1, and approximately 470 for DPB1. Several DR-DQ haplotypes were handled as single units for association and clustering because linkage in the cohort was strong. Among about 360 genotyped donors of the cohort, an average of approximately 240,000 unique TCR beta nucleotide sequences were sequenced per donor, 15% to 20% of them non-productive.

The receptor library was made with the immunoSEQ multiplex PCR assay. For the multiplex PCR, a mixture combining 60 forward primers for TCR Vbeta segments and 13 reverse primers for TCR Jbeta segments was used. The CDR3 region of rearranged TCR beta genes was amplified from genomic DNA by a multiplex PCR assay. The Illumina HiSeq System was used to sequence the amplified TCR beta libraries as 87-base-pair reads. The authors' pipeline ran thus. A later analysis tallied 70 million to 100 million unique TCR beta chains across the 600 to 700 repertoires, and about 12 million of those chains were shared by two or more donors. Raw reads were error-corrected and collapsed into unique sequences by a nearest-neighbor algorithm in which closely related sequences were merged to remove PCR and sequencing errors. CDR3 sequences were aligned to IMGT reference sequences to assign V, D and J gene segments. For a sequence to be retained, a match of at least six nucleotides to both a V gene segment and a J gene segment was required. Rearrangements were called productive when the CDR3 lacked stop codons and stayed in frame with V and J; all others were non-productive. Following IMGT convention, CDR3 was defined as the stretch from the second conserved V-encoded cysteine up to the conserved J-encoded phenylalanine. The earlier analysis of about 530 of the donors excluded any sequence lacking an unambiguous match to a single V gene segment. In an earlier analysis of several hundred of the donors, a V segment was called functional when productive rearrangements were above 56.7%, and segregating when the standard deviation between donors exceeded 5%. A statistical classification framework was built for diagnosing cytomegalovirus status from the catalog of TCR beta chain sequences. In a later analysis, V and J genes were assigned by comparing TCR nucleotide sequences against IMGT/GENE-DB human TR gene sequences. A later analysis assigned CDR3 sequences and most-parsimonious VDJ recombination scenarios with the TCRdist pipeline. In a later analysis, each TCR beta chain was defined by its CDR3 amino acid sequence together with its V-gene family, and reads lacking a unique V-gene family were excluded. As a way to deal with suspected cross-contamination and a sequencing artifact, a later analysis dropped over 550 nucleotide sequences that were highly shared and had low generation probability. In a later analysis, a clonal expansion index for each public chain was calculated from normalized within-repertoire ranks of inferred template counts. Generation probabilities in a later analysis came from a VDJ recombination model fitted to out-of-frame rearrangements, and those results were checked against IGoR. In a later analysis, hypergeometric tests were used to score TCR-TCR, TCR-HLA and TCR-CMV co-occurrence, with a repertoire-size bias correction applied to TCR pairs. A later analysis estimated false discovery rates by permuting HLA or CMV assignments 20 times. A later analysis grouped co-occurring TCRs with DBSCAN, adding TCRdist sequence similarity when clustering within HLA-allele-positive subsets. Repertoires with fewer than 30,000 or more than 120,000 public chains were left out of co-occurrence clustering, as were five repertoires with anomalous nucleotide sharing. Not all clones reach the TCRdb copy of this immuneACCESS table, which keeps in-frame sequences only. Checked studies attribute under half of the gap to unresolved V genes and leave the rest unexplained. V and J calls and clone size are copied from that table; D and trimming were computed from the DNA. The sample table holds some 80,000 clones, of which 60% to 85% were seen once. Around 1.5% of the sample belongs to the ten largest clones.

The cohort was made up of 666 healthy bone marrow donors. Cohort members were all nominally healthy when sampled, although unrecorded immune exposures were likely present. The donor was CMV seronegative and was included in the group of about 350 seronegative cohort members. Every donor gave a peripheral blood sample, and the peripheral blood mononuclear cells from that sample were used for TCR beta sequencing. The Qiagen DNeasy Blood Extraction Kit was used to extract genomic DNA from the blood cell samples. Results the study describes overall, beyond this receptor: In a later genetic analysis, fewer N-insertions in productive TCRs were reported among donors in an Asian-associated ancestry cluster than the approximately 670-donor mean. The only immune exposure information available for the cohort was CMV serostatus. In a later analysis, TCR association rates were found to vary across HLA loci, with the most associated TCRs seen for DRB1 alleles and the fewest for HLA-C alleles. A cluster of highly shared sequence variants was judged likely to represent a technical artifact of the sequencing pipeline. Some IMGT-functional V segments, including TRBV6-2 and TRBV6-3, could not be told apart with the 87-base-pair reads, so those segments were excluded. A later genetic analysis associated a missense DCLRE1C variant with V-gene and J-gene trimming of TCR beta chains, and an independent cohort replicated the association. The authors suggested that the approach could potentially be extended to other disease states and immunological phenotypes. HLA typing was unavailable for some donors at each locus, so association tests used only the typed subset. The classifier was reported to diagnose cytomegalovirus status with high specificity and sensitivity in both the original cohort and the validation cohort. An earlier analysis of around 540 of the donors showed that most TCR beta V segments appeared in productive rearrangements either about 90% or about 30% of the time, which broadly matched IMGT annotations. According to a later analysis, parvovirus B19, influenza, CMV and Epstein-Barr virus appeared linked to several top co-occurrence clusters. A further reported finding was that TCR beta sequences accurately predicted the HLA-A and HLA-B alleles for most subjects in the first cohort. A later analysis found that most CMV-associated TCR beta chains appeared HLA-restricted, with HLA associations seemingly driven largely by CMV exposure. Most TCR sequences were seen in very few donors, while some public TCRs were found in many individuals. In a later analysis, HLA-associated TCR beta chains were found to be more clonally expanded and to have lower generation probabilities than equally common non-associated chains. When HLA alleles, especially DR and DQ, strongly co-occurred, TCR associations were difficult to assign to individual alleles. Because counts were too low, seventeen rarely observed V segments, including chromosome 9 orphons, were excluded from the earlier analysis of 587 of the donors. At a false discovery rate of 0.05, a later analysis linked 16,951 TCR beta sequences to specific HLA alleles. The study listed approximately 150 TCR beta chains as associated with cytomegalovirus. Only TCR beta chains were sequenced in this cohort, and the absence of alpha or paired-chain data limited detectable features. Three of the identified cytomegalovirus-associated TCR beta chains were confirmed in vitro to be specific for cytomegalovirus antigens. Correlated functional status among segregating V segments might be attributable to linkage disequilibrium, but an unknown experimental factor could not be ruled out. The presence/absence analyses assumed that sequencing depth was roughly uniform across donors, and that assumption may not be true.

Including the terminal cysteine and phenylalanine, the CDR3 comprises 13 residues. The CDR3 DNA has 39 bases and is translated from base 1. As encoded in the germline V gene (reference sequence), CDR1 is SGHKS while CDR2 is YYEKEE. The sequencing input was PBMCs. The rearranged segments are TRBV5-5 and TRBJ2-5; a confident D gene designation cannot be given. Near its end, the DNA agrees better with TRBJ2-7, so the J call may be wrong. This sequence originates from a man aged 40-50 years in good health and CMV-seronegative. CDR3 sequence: CASSTVDEAEQYF. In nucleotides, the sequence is TGTGCCAGCAGCACCGTCGACGAGGCCGAGCAGTACTTC.